The source of this TCR beta chain is a study of blood T cell repertoires in COVID-19. Study information: Samples came from the United States, Italy and Spain, spanning acute and convalescent COVID-19. T cells, B-cell-depleted T cells, or PBMCs provided the cDNA or gDNA that served as material.

The CDR3 spans 14 residues. CDR1 is MNHEY, CDR2 SVGAGI, per germline. The V gene lost 0 bases and the J gene lost 5 bases, with 10 bases spanning the gap. Original processing notes: The assay estimated nucleated cells by amplifying reference gene primers. Measured with immunoSEQ multiplex PCR; TCRdb has only the in-frame clones, and not every one. For V, J and clone size, that table is used; D and trimming come from the DNA. This table holds 140,000 or so clones, 87% found once. This TCR was sampled from a woman aged 50 to 60 with active or convalescent COVID-19. The chain is built from TRBV6-5 and TRBJ1-1; D remains ambiguous. Sequencing was carried out using peripheral blood. CDR3: CASSYSRTGTEAFF. CDR3 coding DNA: TGTGCCAGCAGTTACTCCCGGACGGGGACTGAAGCTTTCTTT.